This T cell receptor beta chain came from a study of regulatory T cells in long-lasting Graves disease. Germline CDR1 SEHNR, CDR2 FQNEAQ (reference sequence). Germline trimming cut 10 bases from V and 4 bases from J; bases unmatched to any gene: 5. The length of the CDR3 is 14 residues. Documented time point: persistent/refractory GD, antithyroid drugs over 5 years with positive TRAb. With RNA extracted from PBMCs as input, the TCR library was made. Comments on this clonotype: Antigen: not known.

General study findings and limits: Clonotypes that were public and shared totalled some 2,900 in persistent patients versus approximately 970 in new patients. Small numbers of samples may have cut accuracy. Gene preferences differed: TRBV28, TRBJ1-2, TRBJ2-5 in persistent cases.

HTBI primers from iRepertoire and Arm-PCR of CDR3 regions yielded the TCR beta libraries. TCRdb fed the multiplex PCR reads into MiXCR, producing one record per CDR3 protein. The sample lists 300,000 to 500,000 distinct CDR3 sequences, roughly 20% occurring once. The specimen was peripheral blood mononuclear cells (PBMCs), collected when the disease was refractory, from a patient treated with antithyroid drugs. This TCR came from a female donor with Graves disease. This sequence joins TRBV7-9 and TRBJ2-2, with TRBD2 matching over 11 bases. CDR3 DNA sequence: TGTGCCACGGGGACTAGCGGAGTCACCGGGGAGCTGTTTTTT. Its translation: CATGTSGVTGELFF.